These 26 T cell receptor beta chains came from one sample sequenced in a study of blood T cell repertoires in COVID-19. This table comes from immunoSEQ multiplex PCR, and its TCRdb copy is limited to in-frame clones, with some not included. The table records 150,000 to 200,000 clones, 80% to 90% of them present only once. What was sequenced was peripheral blood. The origin of the receptors is a woman aged 65 to 85 with COVID-19, enrolled during active disease.

V gene TRBV10-3 combines with J gene TRBJ1-6; a possible D gene is TRBD1 (5 bases). The V and J ends lost 6 bases and 7 bases respectively, with 13 bases between them. CDR1 ENHRY and CDR2 SYGVKD come from the germline V gene. The CDR3 has 14 residues. CDR3 coding DNA: TGTGCCATCAGACCGCGGGACTCCAATTCACCCCTCCACTTT. Its protein product is CAIRPRDSNSPLHF.

The chain employs TRBV4-1 and TRBJ1-5; no clear D. V was pared by 4 bases and J by 2 bases, with 15 bases between. Germline values: CDR1 MGHRA, CDR2 YSYEKL. The CDR3 is 16 residues long. CDR3 DNA: TGCGCCAGCAGCCCAAGAGAGGGTGCAGGCAATCAGCCCCAGCATTTT. It codes for CASSPREGAGNQPQHF.

The V call is TRBV28, the J call TRBJ2-7, with a possible D match to TRBD1 (6 bases). The CDR3 has 15 amino acids. The V end was cut by 6 bases, the J end by 7 bases, with 22 bases between. The germline gives CDR1 MDHEN, CDR2 SYDVKM. CDR3 residues: CASSGTQGIFREQYV. Written as DNA, the CDR3 is TGTGCCAGCAGCGGTACCCAGGGGATATTCAGGGAGCAGTACGTC.

This chain joins TRBV5-5 and TRBJ1-2; 7 nucleotides line up with TRBD1. The length of the CDR3 is 14 residues. J was trimmed by 4 bases and V by 4 bases; bases with no gene match: 7. Germline V gene lookup returns CDR1 SGHKS and CDR2 YYEKEE (reference sequence). CDR3 region: CASSLTGSLYGYTF. CDR3 coding DNA: TGTGCCAGCAGCCTGACAGGGAGCCTCTATGGCTACACCTTC.

V and J are TRBV24-1 and TRBJ1-4, with 9 bases lining up with TRBD1. CDR1 and CDR2 from the germline V gene are KGHDR and SFDVKD. The CDR3 has 19 residues. Trimming at V came to 3 bases and at J to 6 bases, leaving 16 bases not matched to a gene. The CDR3 coding sequence is TGTGCCACCAGTGATACCGGGACAGGGATTCCAGGCGAAGATGAAAAACTGTTTTTT. Amino acids: CATSDTGTGIPGEDEKLFF.

This rearrangement joins TRBV10-1 to TRBJ2-5; D gene unclear. With 0 bases removed from V and 3 bases from J, the gap between germline ends came to 8 bases. This CDR3 spans 14 amino acids. Germline CDR1 reads WNHNN; CDR2 reads SYGVQD (reference sequence). The CDR3: CASSESVGKETQYF. The CDR3 DNA sequence: TGCGCCAGCAGTGAGTCGGTGGGCAAAGAGACCCAGTACTTC.

This rearrangement joins TRBV5-1 to TRBJ2-1, with D perhaps matching TRBD2 (5 bases). The germline V gene encodes CDR1 SGHRS and CDR2 YFSETQ. Trimming took 1 base from V and 6 from J, leaving 14 bases between them. The CDR3 is 15 residues long. CDR3 sequence (DNA): TGCGCCAGCAGCTTGAGTGTTCGCGGGTCCAATGAGCAGTTCTTC. Its translation is CASSLSVRGSNEQFF. The full variable domain, with the rest looked up from reference TRBV5-1 and TRBJ2-1, is KAGVTQTPRYLIKTRGQQVTLSCSPISGHRSVSWYQQTPGQGLQFLFEYFSETQRNKGNFPGRFSGRQFSNSRSEMNVSTLELGDSALYLCASSLSVRGSNEQFFGPGTRLTVL.

This clone was picked up a small number of times. The chain employs TRBV5-1 and TRBJ2-1, with a weak D call TRBD1 (6 bases). This CDR3 contains 12 residues. Trimming left V 4 bases short and J 7 bases short, with 9 bases between. Germline assignment: CDR1 SGHRS and CDR2 YFSETQ. As DNA, the CDR3 is TGCGCCAGCAGCGGGGGCCCAAATGAGCAGTTCTTC. Its protein is CASSGGPNEQFF.

This chain uses TRBV5-6 with TRBJ2-6; D is uncertain. Trimming removed 4 bases at V and 4 bases at J, with 9 bases between. The CDR3 sequence is 14 residues long. Germline values: CDR1 SGHDT, CDR2 YYEEEE. The CDR3 sequence is CASSPDTGANVLTF. In DNA, the CDR3 is TGTGCCAGCAGCCCAGATACGGGGGCCAACGTCCTGACTTTC.

CDR3 protein: CASSLMEGSLYNEQFF. For the CDR3, the DNA is TGTGCCAGCAGCTTAATGGAGGGGTCTCTCTACAATGAGCAGTTCTTC. The chain is built from TRBV7-9 and TRBJ2-1; possible D gene TRBD2, 6 bases. The CDR3 covers 16 residues. The V and J ends lost 2 bases and 3 bases respectively, with 14 bases between them. The germline V gene has CDR1 SEHNR and CDR2 FQNEAQ (reference sequence).

This clone was found once. The chain employs TRBV19 and TRBJ2-3; TRBD2 matches at 7 bases. Germline values: CDR1 LNHDA, CDR2 SQIVND (reference sequence). The CDR3 extends over 13 amino acids. J lost 5 bases, V lost 7 bases, and 6 bases had no gene match. The CDR3 loop reads CASKASGGDTQYF. CDR3 sequence (DNA): TGTGCCAGTAAAGCTAGCGGTGGAGATACGCAGTATTTT.

This chain connects TRBV6-6 to TRBJ1-1; possibly TRBD1 for D (5 bases). The ends were cut back, 5 bases at V and 4 bases at J, with 8 bases in the middle. The CDR3 spans 12 residues. Germline CDR1 and CDR2: MNHNY and SVGAGI (reference sequence). In nucleotides, the CDR3 is TGTGCCAGCAGTCCCCAGGGCACTGAAGCTTTCTTT. It is translated as CASSPQGTEAFF.

This clone has only one observation. The V gene is TRBV28, the J gene TRBJ2-2, with 7 bases lining up with TRBD1. The J segment lost 6 bases and the V segment lost 8 bases, leaving 12 bases of the junction unmatched. From germline, CDR1 is MDHEN and CDR2 SYDVKM. The CDR3 runs 15 residues. CDR3 region: CASADPRGGAGELFF. As DNA, the CDR3 is TGTGCCAGCGCTGACCCGAGAGGGGGCGCCGGGGAGCTGTTTTTT.

The chain has TRBV7-2 and TRBJ2-1; perhaps TRBD1 as D (6 bases). The CDR3 contains 13 residues. Germline assignment: CDR1 SGHTA and CDR2 FQGNSA. V was pared by 4 bases and J by 6 bases, with 10 bases between. CDR3 nucleotide sequence: TGTGCCAGCAGCTCTAGGGGGACCAATGAGCAGTTCTTC. This encodes CASSSRGTNEQFF.

The chain combines TRBV6-5 with TRBJ1-6; TRBD1 aligns across 8 bases. The junction had 4 bases not matched to a gene; V was cut back by 3 bases and J by 9 bases. This CDR3 has 14 amino acids. Germline lookup yields CDR1 MNHEY and CDR2 SVGAGI. Here the CDR3 reads CASSYDRGSSPLHF. The CDR3 coding sequence is TGTGCCAGCAGTTATGACAGGGGATCTTCACCCCTCCACTTT.

The V gene is TRBV19, the J gene TRBJ1-5, with 7 nucleotides matching TRBD1. This CDR3 is 15 amino acids long. The J segment lost 3 bases and the V segment lost 6 bases, leaving 8 bases of the junction unmatched. CDR1 and CDR2 from the germline V gene are LNHDA and SQIVND (reference sequence). As DNA, the CDR3 is TGTGCCAGTAGGGTCAAGCAGGGGGTCAATCAGCCCCAGCATTTT. Protein: CASRVKQGVNQPQHF.

The V and J genes are TRBV28 and TRBJ1-2; D unclear. The CDR3 sequence is 14 residues long. Germline V gives CDR1 MDHEN, CDR2 SYDVKM. V shed 2 bases and J shed 8 bases, with 15 bases lying between them. In DNA form, the CDR3 reads TGTGCCAGCAGTTTAGTGGCGGAGCGCGAAGGCTACACCTTC. Translation: CASSLVAEREGYTF.

The genes are TRBV11-1 and TRBJ1-2; D is perhaps TRBD1 (6 bases). V dropped 3 bases and J dropped 6 bases, with 11 bases sitting between them. Germline V gives CDR1 SGHAT, CDR2 FQDESV (reference sequence). This CDR3 region has 13 residues. The CDR3 loop reads CASSFGGGNGYTF. Here the CDR3 DNA reads TGTGCCAGCAGCTTTGGGGGCGGCAATGGCTACACCTTC.

The gene calls are TRBV10-2 and TRBJ1-1; a weak D match, TRBD1 (5 bases). Germline V lookup: CDR1 WSHSY, CDR2 SAAADI. The V end lost 9 bases, the J end lost 1 base, and 6 bases lay between the germline ends. There are 11 residues in the CDR3. CDR3 DNA sequence: TGCGCCAGTCAGGGGAACACTGAAGCTTTCTTT. Translating gives CASQGNTEAFF.

This clone was picked up one time. The genes are TRBV19 and TRBJ2-4; D might be TRBD1 (6 bases). V shed 1 base and J shed 5 bases, with 12 bases lying between them. Germline loops: CDR1 LNHDA, CDR2 SQIVND (reference sequence). The CDR3 covers 15 residues. CDR3 protein: CASSIVRGFENIQYF. In DNA form, the CDR3 reads TGTGCCAGTAGTATAGTGAGGGGGTTTGAAAACATTCAGTACTTC.

The sample holds many counts of this clone. The chain is built from TRBV28 and TRBJ2-7; TRBD1 is a possible D gene (5 bases). Germline lookup yields CDR1 MDHEN and CDR2 SYDVKM. This CDR3 region has 15 residues. Trimming stripped 4 bases from V and 2 bases from J, with 15 bases between. As DNA, the CDR3 is TGTGCCAGCAGTTCTATGGGGCAGGGAACCTACGAGCAGTACGTC. This sequence encodes CASSSMGQGTYEQYV.

The chain recombines TRBV2 with TRBJ2-5; 9 bases are shared with TRBD1. CDR3 size: 15 residues. Unmatched junction bases numbered 4, after V lost 4 bases and J lost 1 base. CDR1 and CDR2 (germline): SNHLY, FYNNEI. This CDR3 is CASSAGTGFQETQYF. The DNA for the CDR3 is TGTGCCAGCAGTGCGGGGACAGGGTTCCAAGAGACCCAGTACTTC.

The chain recombines TRBV28 with TRBJ1-5, with 8 bases identical to TRBD1. The trim removed 2 bases at V and 6 bases at J, leaving 6 bases unmatched. The CDR3 contains 15 residues. Germline CDR1 reads MDHEN; CDR2 reads SYDVKM. The CDR3 loop reads CASSLRQGRGQPQHF. Written as DNA, the CDR3 is TGTGCCAGCAGTTTAAGACAGGGGAGAGGTCAGCCCCAGCATTTT.

V gene TRBV12-3 or TRBV12-4 combines with J gene TRBJ1-1, with TRBD1 identical over 10 bases. Trimming removed 6 bases from V and 9 bases from J; junction bases left unmatched: 7. The CDR3 totals 13 residues. CDR3 sequence reads: CASRGGTGEKAFF. The CDR3 DNA is TGTGCCAGCAGAGGGGGGACAGGGGAAAAAGCTTTCTTT.

The chain joins TRBV27 to TRBJ1-4, with D perhaps matching TRBD1 (5 bases). Germline V gene lookup returns CDR1 MNHEY and CDR2 SMNVEV (reference sequence). The CDR3 length is 17 residues. The ends were cut back, 6 bases at V and 15 bases at J, with 32 bases in the middle. DNA for the CDR3: TGTGCCAGCAGCATGAGGGGCGGGAGCATCGAAACCCAAGAGGTGTTTTTT. The encoded protein is CASSMRGGSIETQEVFF.

This rearrangement joins TRBV6-4 to TRBJ2-1; 8 nucleotides align to TRBD2. CDR1 MRHNA and CDR2 SNTAGT come from the germline V gene. The CDR3 loop spans 16 amino acids. Losses at the gene ends were 1 base for V and 6 bases for J; bases not matched to a gene: 8. This CDR3 reads CASSDFGTSLANEQFF. CDR3 in DNA: TGTGCCAGCAGTGACTTTGGGACTAGTTTGGCCAATGAGCAGTTCTTC.